The 2 T cell receptor beta chains presented below share a single source sample, sequenced in a study of blood T cell repertoires in COVID-19. Measured with immunoSEQ multiplex PCR; TCRdb has only the in-frame clones, and not every one. The sample lists over 95,000 clones, more than 85% seen once, with about a fifth in the top ten. The sequencing sample was made of peripheral blood. Receptor source: a human donor with acute or convalescent COVID-19. The donor label of this sample is uncertain.

In regard to this clone: The identical CDR3 is also encoded by other nucleotide sequences in the sample. The gene calls are TRBV18 and TRBJ2-7, with 8 bases fitting TRBD2. V lost 3 bases and J lost 0; bases outside the gene matches: 4. Germline CDR1 KGHSH, CDR2 LQKENI. This CDR3 region has 15 residues. CDR3 sequence: CASSPTSGSSYEQYF. CDR3 DNA: TGTGCCAGCTCACCTACTAGCGGTAGCTCCTACGAGCAGTACTTC. The full variable domain, rest sourced from reference TRBV18 and TRBJ2-7, is NAGVMQNPRHLVRRRGQEARLRCSPMKGHSHVYWYRQLPEEGLKFMVYLQKENIIDESGMPKERFSAEFPKEGPSILRIQQVVRGDSAAYFCASSPTSGSSYEQYFGPGTRLTVT.

The chain carries TRBV7-6 and TRBJ1-4; D uncertain. There are 18 residues in the CDR3. V was shortened by 0 bases and J by 2 bases, with 16 bases between the two germline ends. Germline CDR1 reads SGHVS; CDR2 reads FNYEAQ. CDR3 coding DNA: TGTGCCAGCAGCTTAGCCGCGGCGCCAATAACGACTAATGAAAAACTGTTTTTT. This codes for CASSLAAAPITTNEKLFF.